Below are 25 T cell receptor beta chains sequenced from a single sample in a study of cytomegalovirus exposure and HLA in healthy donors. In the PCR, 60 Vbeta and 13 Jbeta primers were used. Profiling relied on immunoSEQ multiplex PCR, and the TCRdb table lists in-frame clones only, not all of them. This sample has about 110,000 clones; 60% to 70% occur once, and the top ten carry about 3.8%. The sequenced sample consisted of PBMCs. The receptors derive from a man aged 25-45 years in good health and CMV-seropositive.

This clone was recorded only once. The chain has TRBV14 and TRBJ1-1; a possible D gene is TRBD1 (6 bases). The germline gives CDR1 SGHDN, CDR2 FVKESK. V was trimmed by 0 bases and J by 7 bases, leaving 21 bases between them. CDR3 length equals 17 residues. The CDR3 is CASSQDSLRQVYFEAFF. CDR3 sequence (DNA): TGTGCCAGCAGCCAAGATAGTCTGAGACAGGTTTATTTTGAAGCTTTCTTT. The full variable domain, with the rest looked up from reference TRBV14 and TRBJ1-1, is EAGVTQFPSHSVIEKGQTVTLRCDPISGHDNLYWYRRVMGKEIKFLLHFVKESKQDESGMPNNRFLAERTGGTYSTLKVQPAELEDSGVYFCASSQDSLRQVYFEAFFGQGTRLTVV.

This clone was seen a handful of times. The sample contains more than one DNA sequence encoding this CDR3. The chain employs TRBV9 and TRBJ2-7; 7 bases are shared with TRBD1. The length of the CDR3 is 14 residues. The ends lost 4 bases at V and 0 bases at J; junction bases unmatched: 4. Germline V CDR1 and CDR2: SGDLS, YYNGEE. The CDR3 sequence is CASSPRDSSYEQYF. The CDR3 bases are TGTGCCAGCAGCCCCCGGGACAGCTCCTACGAGCAGTACTTC.

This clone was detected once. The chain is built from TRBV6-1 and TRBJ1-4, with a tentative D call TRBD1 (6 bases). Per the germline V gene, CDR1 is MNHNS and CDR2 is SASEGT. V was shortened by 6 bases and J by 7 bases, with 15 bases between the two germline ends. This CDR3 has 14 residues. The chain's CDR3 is CASRQGEMSEKLFF. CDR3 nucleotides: TGTGCCAGCAGACAGGGAGAGATGAGTGAAAAACTGTTTTTT.

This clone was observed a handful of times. In DNA, the CDR3 is TGCGCCAGCAGCTTGGGGGACAGCACCAACACCGGGGAGCTGTTTTTT. Its translation is CASSLGDSTNTGELFF. The chain couples TRBV5-1 to TRBJ2-2; 7 bases match TRBD1. Germline V gene data show CDR1 as SGHRS and CDR2 as YFSETQ. The CDR3 loop spans 16 amino acids. The V segment lost 0 bases and the J segment 2 bases; nucleotides outside the gene matches: 4.

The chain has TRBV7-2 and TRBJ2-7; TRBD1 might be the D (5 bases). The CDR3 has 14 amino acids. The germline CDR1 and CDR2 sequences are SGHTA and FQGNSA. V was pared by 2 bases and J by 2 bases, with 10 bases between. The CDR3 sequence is CASSLTPRAYEQYF. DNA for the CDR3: TGTGCCAGCAGCTTAACTCCCAGGGCCTACGAGCAGTACTTC.

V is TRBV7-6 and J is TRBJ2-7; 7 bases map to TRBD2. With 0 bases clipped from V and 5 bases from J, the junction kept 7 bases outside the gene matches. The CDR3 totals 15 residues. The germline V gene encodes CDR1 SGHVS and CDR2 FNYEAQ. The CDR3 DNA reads TGTGCCAGCAGCTTAGCAGGGCAGGGAGGGAACGAGCAGTACTTC. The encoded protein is CASSLAGQGGNEQYF.

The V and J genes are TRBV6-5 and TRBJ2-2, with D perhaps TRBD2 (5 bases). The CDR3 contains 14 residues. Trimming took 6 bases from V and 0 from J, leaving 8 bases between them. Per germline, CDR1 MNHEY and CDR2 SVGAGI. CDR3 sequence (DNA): TGTGCCAGCAGCATACTAGCGAACACCGGGGAGCTGTTTTTT. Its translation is CASSILANTGELFF.

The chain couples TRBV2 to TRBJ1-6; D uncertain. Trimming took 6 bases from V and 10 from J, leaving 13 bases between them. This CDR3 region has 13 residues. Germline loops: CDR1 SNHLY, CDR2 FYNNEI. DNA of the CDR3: TGTGCCAGCAGGGCCCAAGCGGGATCACCCCTCCACTTT. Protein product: CASRAQAGSPLHF. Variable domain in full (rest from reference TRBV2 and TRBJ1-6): EPEVTQTPSHQVTQMGQEVILRCVPISNHLYFYWYRQILGQKVEFLVSFYNNEISEKSEIFDDQFSVERPDGSNFTLKIRSTKLEDSAMYFCASRAQAGSPLHFGNGTRLTVT.

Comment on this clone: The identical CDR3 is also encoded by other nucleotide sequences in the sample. This chain's CDR3 is CASSVGGGQETQYF. The CDR3 DNA sequence: TGTGCCAGCAGCGTAGGCGGGGGCCAGGAGACCCAGTACTTC. This chain links TRBV9 with TRBJ2-5; tentative D call: TRBD2 (7 bases). CDR1 and CDR2 from the germline V gene are SGDLS and YYNGEE. CDR3 length: 14 amino acids. Trimming cost V 0 bases and J 5 bases, with 11 bases left between them.

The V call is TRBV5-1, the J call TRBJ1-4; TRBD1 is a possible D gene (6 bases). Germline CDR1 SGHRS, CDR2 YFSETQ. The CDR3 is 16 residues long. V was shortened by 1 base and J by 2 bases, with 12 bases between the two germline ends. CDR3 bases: TGCGCCAGCAGCTTGATGGGGGCCGGGACTAATGAAAAACTGTTTTTT. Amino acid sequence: CASSLMGAGTNEKLFF.

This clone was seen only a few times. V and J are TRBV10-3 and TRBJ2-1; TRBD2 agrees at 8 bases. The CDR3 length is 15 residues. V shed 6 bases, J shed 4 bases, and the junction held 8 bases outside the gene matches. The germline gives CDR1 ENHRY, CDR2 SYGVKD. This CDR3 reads CAIRASAGGYNEQFF. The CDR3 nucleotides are TGTGCCATCAGGGCCAGCGCGGGGGGTTACAATGAGCAGTTCTTC.

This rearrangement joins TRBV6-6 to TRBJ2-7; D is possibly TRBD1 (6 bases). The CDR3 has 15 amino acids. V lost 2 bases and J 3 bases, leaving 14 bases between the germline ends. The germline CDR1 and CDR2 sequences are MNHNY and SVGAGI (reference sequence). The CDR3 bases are TGTGCCAGCAGTTACCGGGACAAGATTCTCTACGAGCAGTACTTC. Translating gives CASSYRDKILYEQYF.

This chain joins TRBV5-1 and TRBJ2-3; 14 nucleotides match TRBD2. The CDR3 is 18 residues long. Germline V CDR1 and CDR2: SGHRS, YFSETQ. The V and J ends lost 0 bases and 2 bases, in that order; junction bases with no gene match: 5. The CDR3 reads CASSLGLAGGRYTDTQYF. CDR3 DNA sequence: TGCGCCAGCAGCTTGGGACTAGCGGGGGGGCGGTACACAGATACGCAGTATTTT.

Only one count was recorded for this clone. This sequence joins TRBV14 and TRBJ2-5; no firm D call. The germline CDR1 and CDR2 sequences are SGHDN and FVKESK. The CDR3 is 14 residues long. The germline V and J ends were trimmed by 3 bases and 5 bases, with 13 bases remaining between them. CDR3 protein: CASSQTLPGETQYF. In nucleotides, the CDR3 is TGTGCCAGCAGCCAGACACTCCCTGGGGAGACCCAGTACTTC.

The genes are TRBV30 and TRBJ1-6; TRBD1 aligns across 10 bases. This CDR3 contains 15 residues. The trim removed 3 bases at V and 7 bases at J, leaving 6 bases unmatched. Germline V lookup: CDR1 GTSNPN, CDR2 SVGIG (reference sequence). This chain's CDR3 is CAWSPGTGVNSPLHF. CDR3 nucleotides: TGTGCCTGGAGCCCAGGGACAGGGGTCAATTCACCCCTCCACTTT.

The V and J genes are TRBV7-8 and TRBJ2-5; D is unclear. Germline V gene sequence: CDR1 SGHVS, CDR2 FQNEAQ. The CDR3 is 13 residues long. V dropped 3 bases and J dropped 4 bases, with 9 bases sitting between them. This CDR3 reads CASSLSPGETQYF. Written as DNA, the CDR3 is TGTGCCAGCAGCTTGAGTCCCGGAGAGACCCAGTACTTC.

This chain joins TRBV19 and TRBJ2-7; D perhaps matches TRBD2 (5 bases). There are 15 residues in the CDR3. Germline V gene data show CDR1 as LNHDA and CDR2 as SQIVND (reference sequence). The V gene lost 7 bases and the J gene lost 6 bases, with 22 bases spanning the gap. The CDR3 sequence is CASILGSGSSAEQYF. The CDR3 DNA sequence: TGTGCCAGTATCTTAGGTTCGGGGTCATCCGCCGAGCAGTACTTC.

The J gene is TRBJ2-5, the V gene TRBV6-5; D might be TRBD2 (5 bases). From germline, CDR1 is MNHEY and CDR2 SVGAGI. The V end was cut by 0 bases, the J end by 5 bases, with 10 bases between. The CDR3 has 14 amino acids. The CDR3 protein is CASSYSGESETQYF. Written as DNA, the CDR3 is TGTGCCAGCAGTTACTCTGGGGAGTCGGAGACCCAGTACTTC.

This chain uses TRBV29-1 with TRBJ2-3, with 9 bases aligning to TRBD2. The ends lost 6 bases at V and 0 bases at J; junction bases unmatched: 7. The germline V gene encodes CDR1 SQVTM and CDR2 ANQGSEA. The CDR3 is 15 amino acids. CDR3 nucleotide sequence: TGCAGCGTGGGTCTAGCGGGGACCAGCACAGATACGCAGTATTTT. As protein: CSVGLAGTSTDTQYF.

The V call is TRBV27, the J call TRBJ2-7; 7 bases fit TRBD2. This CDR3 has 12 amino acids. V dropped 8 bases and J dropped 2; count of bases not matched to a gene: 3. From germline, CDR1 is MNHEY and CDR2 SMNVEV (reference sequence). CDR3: CASRSGAYEQYF. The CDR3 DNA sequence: TGTGCCAGCCGGAGCGGGGCCTACGAGCAGTACTTC.

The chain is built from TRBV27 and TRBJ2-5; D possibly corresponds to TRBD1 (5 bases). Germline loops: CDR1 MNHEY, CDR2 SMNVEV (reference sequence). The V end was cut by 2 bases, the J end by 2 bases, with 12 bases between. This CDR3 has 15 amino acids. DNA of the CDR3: TGTGCCAGCAGTTTAAGGGGTACAACTCAAGAGACCCAGTACTTC. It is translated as CASSLRGTTQETQYF.

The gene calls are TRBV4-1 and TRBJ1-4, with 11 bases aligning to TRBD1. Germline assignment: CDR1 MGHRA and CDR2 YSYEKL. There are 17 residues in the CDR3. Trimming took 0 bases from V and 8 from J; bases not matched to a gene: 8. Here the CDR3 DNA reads TGCGCCAGCAGCCAAGACACAAGGACAGGGGGCTGGGAAAAACTGTTTTTT. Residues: CASSQDTRTGGWEKLFF.

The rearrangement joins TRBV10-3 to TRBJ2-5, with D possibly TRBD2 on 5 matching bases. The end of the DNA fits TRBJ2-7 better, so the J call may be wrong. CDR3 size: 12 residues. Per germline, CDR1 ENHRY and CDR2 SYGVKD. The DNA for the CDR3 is TGTGCCATCAGGGACTCAGACCACGAGCAGTACTTC. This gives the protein CAIRDSDHEQYF.

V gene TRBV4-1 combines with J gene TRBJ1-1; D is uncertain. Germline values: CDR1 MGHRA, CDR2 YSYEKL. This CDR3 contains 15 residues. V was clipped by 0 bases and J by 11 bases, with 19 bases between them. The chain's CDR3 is CASSQDRSTPGSAFF. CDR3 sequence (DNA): TGCGCCAGCAGCCAAGATCGATCAACCCCGGGTTCGGCTTTCTTT.

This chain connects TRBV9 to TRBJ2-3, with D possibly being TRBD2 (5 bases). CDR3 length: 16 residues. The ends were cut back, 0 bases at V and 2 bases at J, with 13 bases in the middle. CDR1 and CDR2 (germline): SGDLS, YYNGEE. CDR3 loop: CASSVEVSGYTDTQYF. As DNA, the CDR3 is TGTGCCAGCAGCGTAGAGGTGAGCGGTTACACAGATACGCAGTATTTT.